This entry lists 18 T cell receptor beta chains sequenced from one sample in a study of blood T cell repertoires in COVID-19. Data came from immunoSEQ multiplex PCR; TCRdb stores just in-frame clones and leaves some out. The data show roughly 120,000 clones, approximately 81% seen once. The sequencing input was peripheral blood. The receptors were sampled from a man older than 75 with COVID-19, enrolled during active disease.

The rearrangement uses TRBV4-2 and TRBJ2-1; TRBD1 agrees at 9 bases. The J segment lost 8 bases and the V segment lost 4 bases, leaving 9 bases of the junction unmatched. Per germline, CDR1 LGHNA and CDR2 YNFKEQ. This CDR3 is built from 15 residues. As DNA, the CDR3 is TGTGCCAGCAGCCGGGCGGGGACAGGGATTGATGAGCAGTTCTTC. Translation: CASSRAGTGIDEQFF.

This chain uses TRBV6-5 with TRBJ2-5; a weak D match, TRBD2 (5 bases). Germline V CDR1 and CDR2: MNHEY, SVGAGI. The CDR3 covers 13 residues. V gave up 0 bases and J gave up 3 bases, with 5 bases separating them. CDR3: CASSYSEEETQYF. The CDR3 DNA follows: TGTGCCAGCAGTTACTCGGAGGAAGAGACCCAGTACTTC.

As DNA, the CDR3 is TGTGCCAGCAGGCGCGACAGGGGGATTATCTATGGCTACACCTTC. This encodes CASRRDRGIIYGYTF. This rearrangement joins TRBV28 to TRBJ1-2; the match to TRBD1 covers 9 bases. Germline V lookup: CDR1 MDHEN, CDR2 SYDVKM. The CDR3 totals 15 residues. Unmatched junction bases numbered 9, after V lost 6 bases and J lost 4 bases.

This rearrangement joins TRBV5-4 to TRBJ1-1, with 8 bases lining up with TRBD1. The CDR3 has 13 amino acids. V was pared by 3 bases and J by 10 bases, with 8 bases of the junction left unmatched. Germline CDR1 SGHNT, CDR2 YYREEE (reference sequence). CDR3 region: CASSYTGGLGAFF. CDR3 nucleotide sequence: TGTGCCAGCAGCTATACAGGGGGGTTAGGAGCTTTCTTT.

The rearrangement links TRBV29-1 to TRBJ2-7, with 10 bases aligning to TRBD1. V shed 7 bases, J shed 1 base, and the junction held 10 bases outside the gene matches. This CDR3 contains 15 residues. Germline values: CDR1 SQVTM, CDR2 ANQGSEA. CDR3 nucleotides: TGCAGCGCCCAACTAGGGGACAGGGGATCCTACGAGCAGTACTTC. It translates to CSAQLGDRGSYEQYF.

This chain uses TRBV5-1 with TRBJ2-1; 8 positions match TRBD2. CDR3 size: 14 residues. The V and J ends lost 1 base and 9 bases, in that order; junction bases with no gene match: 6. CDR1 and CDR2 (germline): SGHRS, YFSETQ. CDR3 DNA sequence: TGCGCCAGCAGCTTGAGCGGGAGTAGAGTTGAGCAGTTCTTC. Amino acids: CASSLSGSRVEQFF.

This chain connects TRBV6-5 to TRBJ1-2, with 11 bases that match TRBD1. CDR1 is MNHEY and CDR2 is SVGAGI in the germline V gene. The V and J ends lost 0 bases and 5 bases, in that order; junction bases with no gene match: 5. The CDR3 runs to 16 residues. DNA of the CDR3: TGTGCCAGCAGTTACTCCAGGACAGGGGGCTCGTATGGCTACACCTTC. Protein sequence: CASSYSRTGGSYGYTF.

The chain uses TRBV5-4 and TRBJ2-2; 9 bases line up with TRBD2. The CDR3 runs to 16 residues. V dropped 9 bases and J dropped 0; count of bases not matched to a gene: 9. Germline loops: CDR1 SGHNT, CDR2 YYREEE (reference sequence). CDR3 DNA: TGTGCCACCCCGTTGGCTAGCGGGACGAACACCGGGGAGCTGTTTTTT. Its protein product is CATPLASGTNTGELFF.

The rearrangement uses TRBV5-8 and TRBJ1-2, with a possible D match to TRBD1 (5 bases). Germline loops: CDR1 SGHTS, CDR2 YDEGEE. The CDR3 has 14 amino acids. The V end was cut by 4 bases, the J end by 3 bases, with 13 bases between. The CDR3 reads CASSVVGRDYGYTF. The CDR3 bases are TGTGCCAGCAGCGTCGTGGGGCGCGACTATGGCTACACCTTC.

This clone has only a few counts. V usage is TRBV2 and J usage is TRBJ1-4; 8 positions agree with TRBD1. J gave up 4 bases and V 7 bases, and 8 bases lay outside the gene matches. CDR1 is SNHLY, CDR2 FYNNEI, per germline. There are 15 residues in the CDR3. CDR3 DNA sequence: TGTGCCAGCATTAACCAGGGGGCGCATAATGAAAAACTGTTTTTT. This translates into CASINQGAHNEKLFF.

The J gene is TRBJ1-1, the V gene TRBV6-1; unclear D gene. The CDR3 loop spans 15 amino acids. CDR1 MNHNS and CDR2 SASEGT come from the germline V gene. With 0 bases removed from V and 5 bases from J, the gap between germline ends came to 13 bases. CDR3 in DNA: TGTGCCAGCAGTGAAGCACGCGCCGGGAAGACTGAAGCTTTCTTT. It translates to CASSEARAGKTEAFF.

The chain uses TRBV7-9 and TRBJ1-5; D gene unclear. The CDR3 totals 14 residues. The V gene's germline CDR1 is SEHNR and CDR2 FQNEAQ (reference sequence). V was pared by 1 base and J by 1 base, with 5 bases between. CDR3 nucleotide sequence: TGTGCCAGCAGCTTAGGGCAGAGCAATCAGCCCCAGCATTTT. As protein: CASSLGQSNQPQHF. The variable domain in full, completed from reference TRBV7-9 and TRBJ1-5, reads DTGVSQNPRHKITKRGQNVTFRCDPISEHNRLYWYRQTLGQGPEFLTYFQNEAQLEKSRLLSDRFSAERPKGSFSTLEIQRTEQGDSAMYLCASSLGQSNQPQHFGDGTRLSIL.

The CDR3 DNA sequence: TGCAGCGTTGTAGGCCTAGCGGGTTCCACAGATACGCAGTATTTT. This translates into CSVVGLAGSTDTQYF. The genes are TRBV29-1 and TRBJ2-3; 8 bases line up with TRBD2. Germline CDR1 SQVTM, CDR2 ANQGSEA. The CDR3 has 15 amino acids. Unmatched junction bases numbered 8, after V lost 4 bases and J lost 2 bases.

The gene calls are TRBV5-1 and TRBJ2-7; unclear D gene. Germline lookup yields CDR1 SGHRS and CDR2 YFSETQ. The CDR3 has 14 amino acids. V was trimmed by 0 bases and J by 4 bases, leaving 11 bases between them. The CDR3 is CASSLVVGVYEQYF. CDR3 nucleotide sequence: TGCGCCAGCAGCTTGGTGGTAGGAGTATACGAGCAGTACTTC.

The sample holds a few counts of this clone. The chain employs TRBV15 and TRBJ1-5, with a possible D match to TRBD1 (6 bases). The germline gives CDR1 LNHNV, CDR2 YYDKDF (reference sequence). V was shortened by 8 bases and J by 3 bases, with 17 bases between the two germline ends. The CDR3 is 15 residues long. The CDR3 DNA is TGTGCCACCCAAGGTCACAGGGCCCCCAATCAGCCCCAGCATTTT. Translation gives CATQGHRAPNQPQHF.

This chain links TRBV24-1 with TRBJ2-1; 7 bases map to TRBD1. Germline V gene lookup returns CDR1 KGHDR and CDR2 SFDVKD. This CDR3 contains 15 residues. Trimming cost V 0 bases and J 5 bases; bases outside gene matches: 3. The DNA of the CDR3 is TGTGCCACCAGTGATTTGAGGGACAGAGACAATGAGCAGTTCTTC. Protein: CATSDLRDRDNEQFF.

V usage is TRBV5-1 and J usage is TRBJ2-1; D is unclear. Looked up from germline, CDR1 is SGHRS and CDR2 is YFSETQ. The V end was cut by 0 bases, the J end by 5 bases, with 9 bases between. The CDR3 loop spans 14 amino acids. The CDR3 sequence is CASSLAMGDNEQFF. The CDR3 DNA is TGCGCCAGCAGCTTGGCTATGGGCGACAATGAGCAGTTCTTC.

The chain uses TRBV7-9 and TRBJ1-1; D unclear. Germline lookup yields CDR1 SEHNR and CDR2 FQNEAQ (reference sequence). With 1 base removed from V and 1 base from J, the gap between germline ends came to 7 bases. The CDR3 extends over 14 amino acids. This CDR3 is CASSLVLANTEAFF. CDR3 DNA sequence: TGTGCCAGCAGCTTAGTCTTGGCGAACACTGAAGCTTTCTTT. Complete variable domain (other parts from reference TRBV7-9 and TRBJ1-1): DTGVSQNPRHKITKRGQNVTFRCDPISEHNRLYWYRQTLGQGPEFLTYFQNEAQLEKSRLLSDRFSAERPKGSFSTLEIQRTEQGDSAMYLCASSLVLANTEAFFGQGTRLTVV.